This T cell receptor beta chain was found in a study of response to subunit inactivated influenza vaccine. Study-wide findings and caveats: New T cells are recruited in small numbers by each seasonal influenza vaccination, according to the authors' suggestion.

A word on this clonotype: The antigen is unknown.

TCRdb re-derived calls from the RT-PCR reads in MiXCR, one entry per CDR3 protein. The profile shows about half a million distinct CDR3 sequences, about 25% of them singletons. After removal of 2 bases from V and 3 bases from J, the junction contained 6 bases not matched to a gene. The CDR3 is 15 amino acids. The germline CDR1 and CDR2 sequences are DFQATT and SNEGSKA (reference sequence). This specimen consisted of CD4+ T cells sorted from PBMCs, obtained roughly 5 days after vaccination. V gene TRBV20-1 combines with J gene TRBJ2-2; 7 nucleotides line up with TRBD2. This TCR derives from a man between 45 and 60 years old who received an inactivated influenza vaccine. CDR3 residues: CSARKGLVDTGELFF. DNA of the CDR3: TGCAGTGCTAGAAAAGGACTAGTTGACACCGGGGAGCTGTTTTTT.